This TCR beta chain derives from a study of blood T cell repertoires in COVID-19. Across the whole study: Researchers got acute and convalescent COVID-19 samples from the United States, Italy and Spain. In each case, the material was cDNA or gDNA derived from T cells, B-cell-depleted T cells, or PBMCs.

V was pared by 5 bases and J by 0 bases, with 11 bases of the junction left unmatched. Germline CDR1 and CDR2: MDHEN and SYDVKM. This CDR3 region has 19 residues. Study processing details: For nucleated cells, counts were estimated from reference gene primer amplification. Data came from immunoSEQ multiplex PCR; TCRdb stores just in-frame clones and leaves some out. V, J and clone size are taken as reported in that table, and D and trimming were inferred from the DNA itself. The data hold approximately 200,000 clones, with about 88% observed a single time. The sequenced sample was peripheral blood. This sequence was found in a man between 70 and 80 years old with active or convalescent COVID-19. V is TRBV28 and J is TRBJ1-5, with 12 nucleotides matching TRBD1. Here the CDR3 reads CASSLPGQGAWDSNQPQHF. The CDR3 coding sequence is TGTGCCAGCAGTCTACCGGGACAGGGGGCGTGGGATAGCAATCAGCCCCAGCATTTT.